This entry lists 24 T cell receptor beta chains sequenced from one sample in a study of blood T cell repertoires in COVID-19. Sequenced by immunoSEQ multiplex PCR; TCRdb stores in-frame clones only, minus some. The sample gives some 11,000 clones, 80% to 85% of which show up once; approximately 7.5% is in the top ten. The material sequenced was peripheral blood. The receptors were sampled from a man between 65 and 85 years old with active COVID-19.

The genes are TRBV11-2 and TRBJ2-7; D remains unclear. This CDR3 region has 12 residues. Trimming stripped 5 bases from V and 11 bases from J, with 16 bases between. Germline assignment: CDR1 SGHAT and CDR2 FQNNGV. The CDR3 protein is CASSRGSSREYF. The CDR3 region has the DNA TGTGCCAGCAGCCGCGGCTCTTCCCGGGAGTACTTC.

The chain joins TRBV2 to TRBJ2-1, with 10 bases that match TRBD1. V lost 7 bases and J lost 2; bases outside the gene matches: 5. Germline assignment: CDR1 SNHLY and CDR2 FYNNEI. CDR3 length: 15 residues. For the CDR3, the DNA is TGTGCCAGCACCGAGACAGGGGGCCCCTACAATGAGCAGTTCTTC. Translation: CASTETGGPYNEQFF.

The J gene is TRBJ2-3, the V gene TRBV7-2; unclear D gene. Germline loops: CDR1 SGHTA, CDR2 FQGNSA. CDR3 length: 14 residues. The V and J ends lost 1 base and 1 base respectively, with 6 bases between them. CDR3 coding DNA: TGTGCCAGCAGCTTAGTCGCGGGCACAGATACGCAGTATTTT. This translates into CASSLVAGTDTQYF.

The CDR3 DNA follows: TGTGCCAGTACTAGGGGCTTTCGCGGCAATCAGCCCCAGCATTTT. Amino acid sequence: CASTRGFRGNQPQHF. V usage is TRBV19 and J usage is TRBJ1-5; TRBD1 is a possible D gene (5 bases). Per the germline V gene, CDR1 is LNHDA and CDR2 is SQIVND (reference sequence). The CDR3 is 15 residues long. V shed 7 bases and J shed 2 bases, with 15 bases lying between them.

V and J are TRBV14 and TRBJ2-2; D might be TRBD1 (5 bases). Trimming removed 4 bases at V and 6 bases at J, with 18 bases between. The CDR3 contains 16 residues. CDR1 is SGHDN and CDR2 is FVKESK in the germline V gene. The CDR3 DNA reads TGTGCCAGCAGCCCATTTGGCAGGGTTATCCCCGGGGAGCTGTTTTTT. Residues: CASSPFGRVIPGELFF.

The chain recombines TRBV7-2 with TRBJ2-7, with D possibly being TRBD1 (5 bases). Between the trimmed V and J ends, which lost 4 bases and 0 bases, there was a span of 22 bases. This CDR3 contains 18 residues. The germline V gene has CDR1 SGHTA and CDR2 FQGNSA. The CDR3 spells CASSSIGVGAMSSYEQYF. CDR3 in DNA: TGTGCCAGCAGCTCAATAGGGGTAGGGGCCATGAGCTCCTACGAGCAGTACTTC. The full variable domain, with the rest looked up from reference TRBV7-2 and TRBJ2-7, is GAGVSQSPSNKVTEKGKDVELRCDPISGHTALYWYRQSLGQGLEFLIYFQGNSAPDKSGLPSDRFSAERTGGSVSTLTIQRTQQEDSAVYLCASSSIGVGAMSSYEQYFGPGTRLTVT.

The CDR3 loop is CAVGGKENYGYTF. In DNA form, the CDR3 reads TGTGCCGTGGGGGGGAAAGAGAACTATGGCTACACCTTC. J is TRBJ1-2 and V is TRBV24-1, with a weak D call TRBD1 (5 bases). From germline, CDR1 is KGHDR and CDR2 SFDVKD. V shed 12 bases and J shed 2 bases, with 15 bases lying between them. The CDR3 runs to 13 residues.

V gene TRBV5-5 combines with J gene TRBJ2-5; D perhaps matches TRBD1 (6 bases). Trimming removed 0 bases at V and 2 bases at J, with 11 bases between. CDR1 is SGHKS, CDR2 YYEKEE, per germline (reference sequence). CDR3 length: 15 residues. CDR3 sequence: CASSLATGSQETQYF. The CDR3 DNA follows: TGTGCCAGCAGCTTGGCTACAGGGAGTCAAGAGACCCAGTACTTC.

The J gene is TRBJ1-2, the V gene TRBV5-4; 7 bases fit TRBD1. CDR1 is SGHNT and CDR2 is YYREEE in the germline V gene (reference sequence). CDR3 size: 14 residues. Unmatched junction bases numbered 7, after V lost 0 bases and J lost 8 bases. The CDR3 DNA sequence: TGTGCCAGCAGCTTGGGACAGGGTATGGGAGGCTACACCTTC. This encodes CASSLGQGMGGYTF.

The sample holds a few counts of this clone. The CDR3 nucleotides are TGTGCCAGCAGCCGAAGACGTGGGGGGGCTAACTATGGCTACACCTTC. It is translated as CASSRRRGGANYGYTF. This sequence joins TRBV14 and TRBJ1-2, with D perhaps TRBD1 (5 bases). The CDR3 is 16 amino acids. V gave up 4 bases and J gave up 0 bases, with 15 bases separating them. The V gene's germline CDR1 is SGHDN and CDR2 FVKESK.

The V gene is TRBV10-3, the J gene TRBJ2-5, with 8 bases lining up with TRBD2. Germline assignment: CDR1 ENHRY and CDR2 SYGVKD. Germline trimming cut 7 bases from V and 5 bases from J; bases unmatched to any gene: 9. The CDR3 spans 14 residues. CDR3 DNA sequence: TGTGCCATCAATAAAGGCGGGGGGAGCGAGACCCAGTACTTC. Protein sequence: CAINKGGGSETQYF.

V and J are TRBV19 and TRBJ1-5; tentative D call: TRBD1 (6 bases). The CDR3 spans 14 residues. V lost 5 bases and J lost 3, with 11 bases in between. Germline lookup yields CDR1 LNHDA and CDR2 SQIVND (reference sequence). The CDR3 bases are TGTGCCAGTAGTCTCCGGGACACCAATCAGCCCCAGCATTTT. Translating gives CASSLRDTNQPQHF.

In nucleotides, the CDR3 is TGCAGCGTAGTACAGGGGGCCTATGGCTACACCTTC. It translates to CSVVQGAYGYTF. V and J are TRBV29-1 and TRBJ1-2, with TRBD1 matching 9 bases. This CDR3 region has 12 residues. Trimming took 6 bases from V and 4 from J; bases not matched to a gene: 3. Germline V lookup: CDR1 SQVTM, CDR2 ANQGSEA. Based on the CDR3 plus reference TRBV29-1 and TRBJ1-2, the full variable domain is SAVISQKPSRDICQRGTSLTIQCQVDSQVTMMFWYRQQPGQSLTLIATANQGSEATYESGFVIDKFPISRPNLTFSTLTVSNMSPEDSSIYLCSVVQGAYGYTFGSGTRLTVV.

The rearrangement uses TRBV7-2 and TRBJ2-1, with D possibly being TRBD2 (5 bases). CDR1 SGHTA and CDR2 FQGNSA come from the germline V gene. V lost 4 bases, J lost 8 bases, and 15 bases lay in between. The CDR3 runs to 14 residues. CDR3 sequence (DNA): TGTGCCAGCAGCTCCCAGAGAGTGAGGGATGAGCAGTTCTTC. This sequence encodes CASSSQRVRDEQFF.

The chain couples TRBV27 to TRBJ2-1, with 9 bases lining up with TRBD1. Per germline, CDR1 MNHEY and CDR2 SMNVEV (reference sequence). Losses at the gene ends were 4 bases for V and 9 bases for J; bases not matched to a gene: 10. This CDR3 region has 15 residues. Written as DNA, the CDR3 is TGTGCCAGCAGTTCCCCCGGGACAGGGAGGTCTGAGCAGTTCTTC. Translated, it gives CASSSPGTGRSEQFF.

V usage is TRBV6-5 and J usage is TRBJ1-6, with TRBD1 matching 8 bases. CDR3 length: 14 residues. CDR1 MNHEY and CDR2 SVGAGI come from the germline V gene. V trimming: 6 bases; J trimming: 7 bases; junction bases outside the gene matches: 5. CDR3 sequence reads: CASRTQGDNSPLHF. The CDR3 DNA reads as TGTGCCAGCAGGACACAGGGGGACAATTCACCCCTCCACTTT.

V is TRBV7-9 and J is TRBJ2-7; possible D gene TRBD1, 5 bases. The CDR3 contains 16 residues. Germline V gene data show CDR1 as SEHNR and CDR2 as FQNEAQ (reference sequence). Between the trimmed V and J ends, which lost 1 base and 2 bases, there was a span of 15 bases. The CDR3 DNA reads as TGTGCCAGCAGCTTAGGCGATCGCGGCAGGGCCTACGAGCAGTACTTC. Its protein is CASSLGDRGRAYEQYF.

The gene calls are TRBV5-6 and TRBJ2-3; a possible D gene is TRBD2 (6 bases). This CDR3 region has 13 residues. Germline V gene data show CDR1 as SGHDT and CDR2 as YYEEEE. Trimming stripped 4 bases from V and 5 bases from J, with 11 bases between. The CDR3 DNA sequence: TGTGCCAGCAGCCGGGACTTTCTAGATACGCAGTATTTT. Translation: CASSRDFLDTQYF.

In its sample, this clone was seen a few times. The V and J genes are TRBV6-5 and TRBJ1-2, with 7 bases fitting TRBD1. The CDR3 is made up of 13 amino acids. V lost 2 bases and J lost 4; bases outside the gene matches: 1. Per the germline V gene, CDR1 is MNHEY and CDR2 is SVGAGI. The CDR3, as DNA: TGTGCCAGCAGTTACAGGGACAGCTATGGCTACACCTTC. As protein: CASSYRDSYGYTF.

This clone ranks as medium-sized (0.01 to 0.1%). J is TRBJ2-3 and V is TRBV2; 8 nucleotides match TRBD2. The V gene's germline CDR1 is SNHLY and CDR2 FYNNEI. V was clipped by 3 bases and J by 5 bases; unmatched bases: 7. The CDR3 length is 15 residues. This CDR3 reads CASSEAGGAGDTQYF. The CDR3 nucleotides are TGTGCCAGCAGTGAGGCCGGGGGGGCCGGAGATACGCAGTATTTT. The variable domain in full, with the rest retrieved from reference TRBV2 and TRBJ2-3, is EPEVTQTPSHQVTQMGQEVILRCVPISNHLYFYWYRQILGQKVEFLVSFYNNEISEKSEIFDDQFSVERPDGSNFTLKIRSTKLEDSAMYFCASSEAGGAGDTQYFGPGTRLTVL.

This clone appeared once. The CDR3 DNA reads as TGTGCCAGCAGTTTTCATCCTAACTATGGCTACACCTTC. It is translated as CASSFHPNYGYTF. This chain joins TRBV12-3 or TRBV12-4 and TRBJ1-2; D ambiguous. This CDR3 contains 13 residues. The germline V and J ends were trimmed by 3 bases and 0 bases, with 5 bases remaining between them.

The rearrangement joins TRBV5-1 to TRBJ2-1; the match to TRBD1 covers 8 bases. This CDR3 spans 16 amino acids. V was clipped by 0 bases and J by 9 bases; unmatched bases: 11. CDR1 and CDR2 from the germline V gene are SGHRS and YFSETQ. The CDR3 coding sequence is TGCGCCAGCAGCTTGGTAGGACAGGGCCCTTGGGGTGAGCAGTTCTTC. This gives the protein CASSLVGQGPWGEQFF.

Here the CDR3 DNA reads TGTGCCATCAGTGAGTCGACGGCAGGATACGAGCAGTACTTC. Translating it yields CAISESTAGYEQYF. This chain uses TRBV10-3 with TRBJ2-7; the D is unclear. Germline CDR1 reads ENHRY; CDR2 reads SYGVKD. V lost 0 bases and J lost 4, with 10 bases in between. The CDR3 is 14 amino acids.

This chain uses TRBV4-1 with TRBJ1-6, with 9 bases matching TRBD1. Trimming took 3 bases from V and 0 from J; bases not matched to a gene: 9. CDR3 length equals 19 residues. The germline V gene encodes CDR1 MGHRA and CDR2 YSYEKL. CDR3 bases: TGCGCCAGCAGCCATGCTCCGGGACAGGGAAACTCCTATAATTCACCCCTCCACTTT. Residues: CASSHAPGQGNSYNSPLHF.